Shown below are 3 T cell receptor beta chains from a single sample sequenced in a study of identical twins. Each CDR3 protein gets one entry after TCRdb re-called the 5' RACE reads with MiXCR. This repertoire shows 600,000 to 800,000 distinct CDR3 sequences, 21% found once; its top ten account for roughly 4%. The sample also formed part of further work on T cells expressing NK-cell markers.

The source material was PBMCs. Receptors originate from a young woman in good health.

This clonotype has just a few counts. The CDR3 nucleotides read TGCAGTGCCCCGACAGGGGGTGAAGCTTTCTTT. Translation gives CSAPTGGEAFF. The chain has TRBV20-1 and TRBJ1-1, with 9 bases lining up with TRBD1. The CDR3 has 11 amino acids. Germline assignment: CDR1 DFQATT and CDR2 SNEGSKA (reference sequence). Trimming removed 6 bases from V and 7 bases from J; junction bases left unmatched: 3.

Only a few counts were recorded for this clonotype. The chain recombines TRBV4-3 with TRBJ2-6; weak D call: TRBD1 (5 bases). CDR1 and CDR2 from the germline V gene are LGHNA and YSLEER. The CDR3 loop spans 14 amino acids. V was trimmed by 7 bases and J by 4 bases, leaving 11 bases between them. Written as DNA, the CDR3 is TGCGCCAGCATCAGGGTGGCCGGGGCCAACGTCCTGACTTTC. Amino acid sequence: CASIRVAGANVLTF.

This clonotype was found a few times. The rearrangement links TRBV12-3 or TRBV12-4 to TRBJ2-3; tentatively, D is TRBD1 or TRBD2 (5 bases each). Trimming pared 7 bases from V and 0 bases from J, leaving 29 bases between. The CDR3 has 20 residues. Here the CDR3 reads CASNPRGAAQRPSSTDTQYF. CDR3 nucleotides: TGTGCCAGCAACCCCCGGGGCGCAGCGCAGAGGCCTTCTAGCACAGATACGCAGTATTTT.